Listed here is a single T cell receptor (beta chain). The target antigen is unknown. This specimen belongs to a study of post-analysis software for immune sequencing data. Study background: Courses of disease covered relapsing-remitting, secondary progressive and progressive-relapsing multiple sclerosis. Whole-study results and caveats: Relative to controls, patients had five TRBV segments at higher frequency, with TRBV5-6, TRBV5-1 and TRBV20-1 among these. Compared with controls, patients showed significantly lower normalized Chao1 diversity.

Included in the TCR beta cDNA libraries were unique molecular identifiers. With roughly 1 to 11 million T cells as the source, roughly 0.5 million cDNA molecules resulted. MiXCR, applied by TCRdb to the PCR reads, yields one record per CDR3 protein. The table has roughly 800,000 distinct CDR3 sequences, roughly 27% seen once. The CDR3 contains 16 residues. V dropped 5 bases and J dropped 0; count of bases not matched to a gene: 5. The V and J genes are TRBV12-3 or TRBV12-4 and TRBJ2-3; TRBD2 matches at 10 bases. The sample was blood. This sequence was found in a girl under 18 with multiple sclerosis. CDR3 protein: CASSRLAGASTDTQYF. The CDR3 coding sequence is TGTGCCAGCAGTCGGCTAGCGGGGGCTAGCACAGATACGCAGTATTTT.